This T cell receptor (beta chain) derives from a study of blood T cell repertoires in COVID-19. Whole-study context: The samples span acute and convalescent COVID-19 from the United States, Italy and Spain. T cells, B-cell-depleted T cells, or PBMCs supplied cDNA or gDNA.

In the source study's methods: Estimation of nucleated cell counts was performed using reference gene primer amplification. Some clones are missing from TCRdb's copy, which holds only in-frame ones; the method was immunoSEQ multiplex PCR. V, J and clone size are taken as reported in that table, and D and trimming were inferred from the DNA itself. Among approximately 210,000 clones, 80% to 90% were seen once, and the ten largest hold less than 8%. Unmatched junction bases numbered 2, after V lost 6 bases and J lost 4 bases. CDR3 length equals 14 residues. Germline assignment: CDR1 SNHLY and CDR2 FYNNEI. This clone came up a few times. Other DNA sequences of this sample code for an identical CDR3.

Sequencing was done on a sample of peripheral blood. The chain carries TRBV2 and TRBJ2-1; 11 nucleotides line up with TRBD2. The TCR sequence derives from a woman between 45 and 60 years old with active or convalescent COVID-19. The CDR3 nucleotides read TGTGCCAGCAGGGGGACTAGCGGATACAATGAGCAGTTCTTC. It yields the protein CASRGTSGYNEQFF. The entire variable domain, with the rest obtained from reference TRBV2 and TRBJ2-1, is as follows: EPEVTQTPSHQVTQMGQEVILRCVPISNHLYFYWYRQILGQKVEFLVSFYNNEISEKSEIFDDQFSVERPDGSNFTLKIRSTKLEDSAMYFCASRGTSGYNEQFFGPGTRLTVL.